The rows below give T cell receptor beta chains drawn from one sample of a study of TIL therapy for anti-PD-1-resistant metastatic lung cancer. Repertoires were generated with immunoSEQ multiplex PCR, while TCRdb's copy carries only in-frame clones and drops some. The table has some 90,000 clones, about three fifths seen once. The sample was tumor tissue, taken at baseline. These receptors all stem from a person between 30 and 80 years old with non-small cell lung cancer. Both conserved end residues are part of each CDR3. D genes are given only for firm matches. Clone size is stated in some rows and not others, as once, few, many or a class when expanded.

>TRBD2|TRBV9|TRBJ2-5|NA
CASSVSLSGRETQYF
TGTGCCAGCAGCGTCTCCCTGAGCGGGAGAGAGACCCAGTACTTC
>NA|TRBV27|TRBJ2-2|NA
CASSFGNTGELFF
TGTGCCAGCAGTTTTGGGAACACCGGGGAGCTGTTTTTT
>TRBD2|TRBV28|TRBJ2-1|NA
CASSLSGRDLSSYNEQFF
TGTGCCAGCAGTTTAAGCGGGAGGGACCTGAGCTCCTACAATGAGCAGTTCTTC
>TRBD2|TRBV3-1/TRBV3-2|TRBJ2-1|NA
CASSQVGLASYNEQFF
TGTGCCAGCAGCCAAGTCGGACTAGCGTCTTACAATGAGCAGTTCTTC
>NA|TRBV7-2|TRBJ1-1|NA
CASSLDMLVTEAFF
TGTGCCAGCAGCTTAGATATGTTGGTTACTGAAGCTTTCTTT
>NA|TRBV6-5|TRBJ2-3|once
CASKGGRGDTQYF
TGTGCCAGCAAGGGGGGGCGAGGAGATACGCAGTATTTT
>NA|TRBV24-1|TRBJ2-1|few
CATSDFGVSNEQFF
TGTGCCACCAGTGACTTCGGGGTTTCGAATGAGCAGTTCTTC
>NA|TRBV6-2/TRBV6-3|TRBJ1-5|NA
CASSYSLRDPKSDSIQPQHF
TGTGCCAGCAGTTACTCGTTAAGGGACCCGAAAAGCGACAGTATTCAGCCCCAGCATTTT
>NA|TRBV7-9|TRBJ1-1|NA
CASSEQNTEAFF
TGTGCCAGCAGCGAACAGAACACTGAAGCTTTCTTT
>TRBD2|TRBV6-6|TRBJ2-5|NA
CASRPQLGTSKETQYF
TGTGCCAGCAGGCCTCAGTTAGGGACTAGTAAAGAGACCCAGTACTTC